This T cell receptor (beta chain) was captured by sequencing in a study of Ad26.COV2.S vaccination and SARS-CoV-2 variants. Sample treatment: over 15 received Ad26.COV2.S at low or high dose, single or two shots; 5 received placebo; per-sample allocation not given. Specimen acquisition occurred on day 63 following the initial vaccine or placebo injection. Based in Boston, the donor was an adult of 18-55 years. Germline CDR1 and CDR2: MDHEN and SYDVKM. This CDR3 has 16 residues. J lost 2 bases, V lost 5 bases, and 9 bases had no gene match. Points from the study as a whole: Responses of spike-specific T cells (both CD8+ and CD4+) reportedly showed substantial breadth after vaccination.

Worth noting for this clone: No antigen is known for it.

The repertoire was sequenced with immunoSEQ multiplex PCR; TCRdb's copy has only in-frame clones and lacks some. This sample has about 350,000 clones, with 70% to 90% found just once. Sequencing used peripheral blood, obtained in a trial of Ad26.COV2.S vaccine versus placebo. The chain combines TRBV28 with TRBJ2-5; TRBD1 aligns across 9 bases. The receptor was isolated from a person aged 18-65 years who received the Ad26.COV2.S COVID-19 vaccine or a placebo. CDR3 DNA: TGTGCCAGCAGTCCCATAGACAGGGGGGGGCAAGAGACCCAGTACTTC. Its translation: CASSPIDRGGQETQYF.